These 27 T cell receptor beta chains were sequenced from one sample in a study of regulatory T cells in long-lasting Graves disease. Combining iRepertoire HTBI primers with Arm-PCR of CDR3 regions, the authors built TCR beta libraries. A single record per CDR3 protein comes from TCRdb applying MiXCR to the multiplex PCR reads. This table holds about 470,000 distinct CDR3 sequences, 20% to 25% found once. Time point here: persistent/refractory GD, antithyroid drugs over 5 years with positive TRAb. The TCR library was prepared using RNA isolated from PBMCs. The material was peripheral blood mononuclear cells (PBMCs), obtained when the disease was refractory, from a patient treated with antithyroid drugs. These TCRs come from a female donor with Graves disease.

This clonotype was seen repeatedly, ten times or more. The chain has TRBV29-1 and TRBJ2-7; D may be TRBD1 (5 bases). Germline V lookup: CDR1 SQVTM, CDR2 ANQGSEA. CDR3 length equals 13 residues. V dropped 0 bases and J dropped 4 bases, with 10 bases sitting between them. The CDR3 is CSVEDRVSYEQYF. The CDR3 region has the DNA TGCAGCGTTGAAGACAGGGTTTCATACGAGCAGTACTTC.

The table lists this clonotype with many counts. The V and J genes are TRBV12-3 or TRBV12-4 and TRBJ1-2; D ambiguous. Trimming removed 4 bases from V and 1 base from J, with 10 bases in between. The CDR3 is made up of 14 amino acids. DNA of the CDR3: TGTGCCAGCAGTTCGGCAGGCCTTAACTATGGCTACACCTTC. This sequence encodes CASSSAGLNYGYTF.

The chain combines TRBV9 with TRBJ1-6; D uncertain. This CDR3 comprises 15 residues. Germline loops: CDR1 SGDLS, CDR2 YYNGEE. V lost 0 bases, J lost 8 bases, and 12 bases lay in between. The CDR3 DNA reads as TGTGCCAGCAGCGTAGATGGTAATTCTTATTCACCCCTCCACTTT. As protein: CASSVDGNSYSPLHF.

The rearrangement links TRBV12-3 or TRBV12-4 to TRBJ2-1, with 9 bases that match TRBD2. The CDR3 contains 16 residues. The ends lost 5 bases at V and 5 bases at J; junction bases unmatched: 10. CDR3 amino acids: CASSHSGSGGDNEQFF. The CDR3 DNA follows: TGTGCCAGCAGTCATAGCGGGAGTGGGGGGGACAATGAGCAGTTCTTC.

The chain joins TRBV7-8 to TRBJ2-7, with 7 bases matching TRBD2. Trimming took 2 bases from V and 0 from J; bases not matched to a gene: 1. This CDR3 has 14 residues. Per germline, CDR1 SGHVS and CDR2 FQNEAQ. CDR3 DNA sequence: TGTGCCAGCAGCTTACGGACTAGCTCCTACGAGCAGTACTTC. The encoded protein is CASSLRTSSYEQYF.

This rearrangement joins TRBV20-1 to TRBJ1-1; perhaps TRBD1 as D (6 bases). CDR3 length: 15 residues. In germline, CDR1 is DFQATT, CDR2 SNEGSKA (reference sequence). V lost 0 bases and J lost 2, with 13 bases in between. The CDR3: CSARDMAGVNTEAFF. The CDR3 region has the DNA TGCAGTGCTAGAGATATGGCAGGGGTAAACACTGAAGCTTTCTTT.

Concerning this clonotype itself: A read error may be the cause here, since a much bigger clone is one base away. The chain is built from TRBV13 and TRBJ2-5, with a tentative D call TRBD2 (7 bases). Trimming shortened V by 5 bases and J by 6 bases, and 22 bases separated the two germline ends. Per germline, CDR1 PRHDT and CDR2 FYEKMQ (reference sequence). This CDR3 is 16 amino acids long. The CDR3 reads CASSPTGGGAIKTQYF. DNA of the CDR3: TGTGCCAGCAGCCCGACTGGCGGGGGCGCCATAAAGACCCAGTACTTC.

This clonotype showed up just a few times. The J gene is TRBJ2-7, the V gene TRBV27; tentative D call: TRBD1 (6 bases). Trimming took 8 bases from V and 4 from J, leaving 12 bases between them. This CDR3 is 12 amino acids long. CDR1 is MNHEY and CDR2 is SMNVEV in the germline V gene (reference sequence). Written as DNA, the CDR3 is TGTGCCAGCGCCAACAGGGCATACGAGCAGTACTTC. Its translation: CASANRAYEQYF.

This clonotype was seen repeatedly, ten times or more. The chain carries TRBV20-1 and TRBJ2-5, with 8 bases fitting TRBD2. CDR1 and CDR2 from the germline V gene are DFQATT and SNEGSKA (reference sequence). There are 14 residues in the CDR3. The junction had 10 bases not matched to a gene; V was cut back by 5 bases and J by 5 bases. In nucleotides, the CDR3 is TGCAGTGCTCAAGCGGGGGAGACGAAGGAGACCCAGTACTTC. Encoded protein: CSAQAGETKETQYF.

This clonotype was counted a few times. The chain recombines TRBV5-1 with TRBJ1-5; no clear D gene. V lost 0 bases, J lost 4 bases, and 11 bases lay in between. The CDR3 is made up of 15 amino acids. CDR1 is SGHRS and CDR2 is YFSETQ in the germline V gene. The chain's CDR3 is CASSLDAGGNQPQHF. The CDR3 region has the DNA TGCGCCAGCAGCTTGGATGCCGGAGGAAATCAGCCCCAGCATTTT.

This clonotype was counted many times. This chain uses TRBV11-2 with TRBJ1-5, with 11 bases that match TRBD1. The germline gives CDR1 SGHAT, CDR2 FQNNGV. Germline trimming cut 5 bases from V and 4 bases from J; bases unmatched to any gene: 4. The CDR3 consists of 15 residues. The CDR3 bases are TGTGCCAGCAGCGACGGGACAGGGGGGAATCAGCCCCAGCATTTT. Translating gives CASSDGTGGNQPQHF.

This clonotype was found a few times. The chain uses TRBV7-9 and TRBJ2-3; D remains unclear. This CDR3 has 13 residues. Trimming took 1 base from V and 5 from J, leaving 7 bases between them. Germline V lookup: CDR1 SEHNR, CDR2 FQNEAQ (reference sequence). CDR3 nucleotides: TGTGCCAGCAGCTTAGGTACGGAAGATACGCAGTATTTT. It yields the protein CASSLGTEDTQYF.

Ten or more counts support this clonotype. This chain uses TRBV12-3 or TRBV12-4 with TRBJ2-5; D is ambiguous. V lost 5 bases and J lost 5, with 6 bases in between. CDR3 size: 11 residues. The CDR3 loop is CASSRSETQYF. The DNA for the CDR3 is TGTGCCAGCAGTCGATCGGAGACCCAGTACTTC.

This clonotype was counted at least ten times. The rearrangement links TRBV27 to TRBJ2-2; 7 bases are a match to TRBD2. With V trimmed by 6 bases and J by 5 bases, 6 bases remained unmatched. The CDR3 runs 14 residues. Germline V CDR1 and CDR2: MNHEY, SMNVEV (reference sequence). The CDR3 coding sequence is TGTGCCAGCAGGGGGGGGGTTGCGACCGGGGAGCTGTTTTTT. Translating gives CASRGGVATGELFF.

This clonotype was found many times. CDR3 loop: CASSFGTLKAFF. CDR3 bases: TGCGCCAGCAGCTTCGGCACGCTTAAGGCTTTCTTT. The chain links TRBV5-1 to TRBJ1-1; D uncertain. Trimming took off 2 bases at V and 11 bases at J, with 13 bases between the two ends. Germline V gene lookup returns CDR1 SGHRS and CDR2 YFSETQ. This CDR3 is 12 amino acids long.

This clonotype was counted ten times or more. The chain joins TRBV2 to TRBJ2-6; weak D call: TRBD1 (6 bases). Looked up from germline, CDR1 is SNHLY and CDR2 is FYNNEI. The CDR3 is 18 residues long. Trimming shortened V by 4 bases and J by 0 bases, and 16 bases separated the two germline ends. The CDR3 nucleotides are TGTGCCAGCAGTGCCCGACAGGTCCTAAGCTCTGGGGCCAACGTCCTGACTTTC. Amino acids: CASSARQVLSSGANVLTF.

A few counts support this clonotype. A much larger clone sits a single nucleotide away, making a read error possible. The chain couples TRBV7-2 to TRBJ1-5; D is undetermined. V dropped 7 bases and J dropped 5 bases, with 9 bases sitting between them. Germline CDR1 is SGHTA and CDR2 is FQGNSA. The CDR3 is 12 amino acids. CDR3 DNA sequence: TGTGCCAGCAACGACGGTGATCAGCCCCAGCATTTT. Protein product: CASNDGDQPQHF.

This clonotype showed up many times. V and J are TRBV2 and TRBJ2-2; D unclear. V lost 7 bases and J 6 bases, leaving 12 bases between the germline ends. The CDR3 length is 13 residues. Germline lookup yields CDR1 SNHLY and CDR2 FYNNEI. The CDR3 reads CASTLLWAGELFF. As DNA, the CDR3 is TGTGCCAGCACCCTCCTTTGGGCCGGGGAGCTGTTTTTT.

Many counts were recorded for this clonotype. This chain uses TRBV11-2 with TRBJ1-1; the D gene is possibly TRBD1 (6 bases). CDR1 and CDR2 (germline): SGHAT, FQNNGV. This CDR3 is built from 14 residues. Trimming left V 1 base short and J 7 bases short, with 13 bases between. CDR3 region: CASSLVTGRDEAFF. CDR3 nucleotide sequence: TGTGCCAGCAGCTTAGTCACAGGGAGAGATGAAGCTTTCTTT.

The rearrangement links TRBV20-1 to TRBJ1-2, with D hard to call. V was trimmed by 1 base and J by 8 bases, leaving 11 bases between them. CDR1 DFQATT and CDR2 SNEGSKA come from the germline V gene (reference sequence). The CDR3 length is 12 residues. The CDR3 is CSARAQAVGYTF. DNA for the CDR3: TGCAGTGCTAGAGCCCAGGCGGTGGGCTACACCTTC.

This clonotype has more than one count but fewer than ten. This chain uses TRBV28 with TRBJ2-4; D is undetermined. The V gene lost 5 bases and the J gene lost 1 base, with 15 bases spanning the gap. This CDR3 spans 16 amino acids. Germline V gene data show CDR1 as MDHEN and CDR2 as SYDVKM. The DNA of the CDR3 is TGTGCCAGCAGTCCGAGAGAGGTGCTGGCCAAAAACATTCAGTACTTC. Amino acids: CASSPREVLAKNIQYF.

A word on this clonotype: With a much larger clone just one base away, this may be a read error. CDR3 sequence reads: CASSRKSRGLRDSPLHF. The CDR3 bases are TGTGCCAGCAGTCGCAAATCCAGGGGATTAAGAGATTCACCCCTCCACTTT. The rearrangement uses TRBV27 and TRBJ1-6; a possible D gene is TRBD1 (6 bases). The V end lost 5 bases, the J end lost 8 bases, and 22 bases lay between the germline ends. The CDR3 is 17 residues long. The germline gives CDR1 MNHEY, CDR2 SMNVEV (reference sequence).

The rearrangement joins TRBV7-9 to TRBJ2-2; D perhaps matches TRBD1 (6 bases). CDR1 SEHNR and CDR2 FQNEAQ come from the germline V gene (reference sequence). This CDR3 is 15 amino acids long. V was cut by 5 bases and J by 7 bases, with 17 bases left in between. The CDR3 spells CASSENTGIVGELFF. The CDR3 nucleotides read TGTGCCAGCAGCGAAAACACAGGGATTGTCGGGGAGCTGTTTTTT. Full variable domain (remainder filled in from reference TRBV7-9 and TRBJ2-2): DTGVSQNPRHKITKRGQNVTFRCDPISEHNRLYWYRQTLGQGPEFLTYFQNEAQLEKSRLLSDRFSAERPKGSFSTLEIQRTEQGDSAMYLCASSENTGIVGELFFGEGSRLTVL.

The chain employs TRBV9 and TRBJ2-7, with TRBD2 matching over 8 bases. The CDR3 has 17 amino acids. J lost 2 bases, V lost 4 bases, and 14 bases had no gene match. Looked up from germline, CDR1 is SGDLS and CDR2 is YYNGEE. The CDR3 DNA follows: TGTGCCAGCAGCCCCGGCGTGTTAGCGGGGAATCCCTACGAGCAGTACTTC. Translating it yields CASSPGVLAGNPYEQYF.

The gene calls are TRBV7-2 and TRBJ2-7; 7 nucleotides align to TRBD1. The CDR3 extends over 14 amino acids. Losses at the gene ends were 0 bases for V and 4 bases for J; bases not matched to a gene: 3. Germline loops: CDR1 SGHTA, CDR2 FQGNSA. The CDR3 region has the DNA TGTGCCAGCAGCTTAGCCCCGGGACAGTACGAGCAGTACTTC. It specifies CASSLAPGQYEQYF.

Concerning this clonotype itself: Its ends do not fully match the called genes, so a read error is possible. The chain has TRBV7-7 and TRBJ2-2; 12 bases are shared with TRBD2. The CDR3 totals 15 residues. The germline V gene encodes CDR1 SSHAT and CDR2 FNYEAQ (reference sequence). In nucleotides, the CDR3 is TGTGCTAGCAGCCGGACTAGCGGGATTACCGGGGAGCTGTTTTTT. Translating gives CASSRTSGITGELFF.

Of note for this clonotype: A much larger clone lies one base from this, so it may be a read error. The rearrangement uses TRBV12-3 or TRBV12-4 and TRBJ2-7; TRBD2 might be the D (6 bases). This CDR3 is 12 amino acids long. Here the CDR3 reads CASGAWGDEQCF. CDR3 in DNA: TGTGCCAGCGGAGCGTGGGGGGATGAGCAGTGCTTC.